One sample yielded the 5 T cell receptor beta chains listed below, sequenced in a study of CD8 T cells in Susac syndrome. With random hexamers, reverse transcription was performed on about 0.45 to 1 ug of RNA. TCRdb recomputed calls from the immunoSEQ multiplex PCR reads with MiXCR, one row per CDR3 protein. The sample has some 190,000 distinct CDR3 sequences, 85% to 95% seen once; the top ten hold under 0.12%. Sequences were obtained from CD4+ T cells from PBMCs. All receptors come from a human donor in good health.

This chain connects TRBV14 to TRBJ2-7, with no clear D. Per the germline V gene, CDR1 is SGHDN and CDR2 is FVKESK. V was cut by 1 base and J by 2 bases, with 6 bases left in between. CDR3 length: 13 residues. The CDR3 DNA is TGTGCCAGCAGCCAAGGCTGGGCCTACGAGCAGTACTTC. Its protein product is CASSQGWAYEQYF.

CDR3 coding DNA: TGTGCCTGGAGTGCAAGTAGGACAGCCGGCCTAGGCTATGGCTACACCTTC. Protein product: CAWSASRTAGLGYGYTF. The V and J genes are TRBV30 and TRBJ1-2; a possible D gene is TRBD1 (6 bases). This CDR3 has 17 residues. CDR1 and CDR2 from the germline V gene are GTSNPN and SVGIG (reference sequence). The ends were cut back, 1 base at V and 4 bases at J, with 22 bases in the middle.

V and J are TRBV4-1 and TRBJ2-1; possible D gene TRBD2, 7 bases. Deletions cut 1 base from V and 0 bases from J, with 16 bases between. This CDR3 has 18 residues. CDR1 and CDR2 (germline): MGHRA, YSYEKL. The CDR3 protein is CASSQVGSRGGSYNEQFF. In DNA, the CDR3 is TGCGCCAGCAGCCAAGTTGGGTCGAGGGGGGGCTCCTACAATGAGCAGTTCTTC.

The CDR3 here is CSVASQGEGPQHF. The CDR3, as DNA: TGCAGCGTTGCATCACAGGGCGAAGGGCCCCAGCATTTT. The chain recombines TRBV29-1 with TRBJ1-5; tentatively, D is TRBD1 (6 bases). The CDR3 consists of 13 residues. CDR1 SQVTM and CDR2 ANQGSEA come from the germline V gene. V lost 4 bases and J lost 9, with 16 bases in between.

V and J are TRBV29-1 and TRBJ2-1, with D perhaps matching TRBD1 (6 bases). Trimming took off 4 bases at V and 5 bases at J, with 12 bases between the two ends. The CDR3 totals 13 residues. CDR1 is SQVTM and CDR2 is ANQGSEA in the germline V gene. The CDR3 here is CSVATTGNNEQFF. Written as DNA, the CDR3 is TGCAGCGTTGCGACGACAGGTAACAATGAGCAGTTCTTC.